The entry that follows covers one TCR beta chain sequence. Antigen: not known. The sample is drawn from a study of blood T cells in healthy people across ages. Broader study findings: Among T cells, TCR beta diversity per million cells dropped roughly linearly as age rose. More naive CD4+ cells and higher diversity were found in long-lived than in aged donors.

Then a second PCR, running roughly 6 to 11 cycles, was carried out with a sample-barcoded 5' primer and a J-beta primer mix. A template-switch adaptor with 12 random nucleotides tagged each cDNA molecule. CDR3-containing paired-end reads numbered at least 3 million in each sample. TCRdb re-called the 5' RACE reads with MiXCR, one entry per CDR3 protein. The sample contains about 970,000 distinct CDR3 sequences, just over 50% of which appear only once. Trimming cost V 5 bases and J 5 bases; bases outside gene matches: 8. The CDR3 loop spans 15 amino acids. Per the germline V gene, CDR1 is LNHNV and CDR2 is YYDKDF (reference sequence).

Sequenced input: blood. This receptor was identified in a woman aged 55-70 years in good health. The chain uses TRBV15 and TRBJ2-5; 10 bases are shared with TRBD2. The CDR3 DNA reads as TGTGCCACCAGCGGAACTAGCGGGATGGATGAGACCCAGTACTTC. It specifies CATSGTSGMDETQYF.